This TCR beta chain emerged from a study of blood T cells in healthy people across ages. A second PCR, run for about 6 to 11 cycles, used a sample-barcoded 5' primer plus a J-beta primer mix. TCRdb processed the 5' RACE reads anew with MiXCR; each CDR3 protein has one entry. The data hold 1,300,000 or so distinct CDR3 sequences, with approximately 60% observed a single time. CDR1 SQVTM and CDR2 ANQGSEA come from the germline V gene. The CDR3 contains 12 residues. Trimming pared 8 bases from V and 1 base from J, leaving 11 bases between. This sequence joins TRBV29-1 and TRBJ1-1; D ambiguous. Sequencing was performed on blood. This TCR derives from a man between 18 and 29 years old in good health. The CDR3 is CSLSSGNTEAFF. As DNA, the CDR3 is TGCAGCCTCTCCTCCGGGAACACTGAAGCTTTCTTT.